One and the same sample provided the 17 T cell receptor beta chains below, sequenced in a study of blood T cell repertoires in COVID-19. Data came from immunoSEQ multiplex PCR; TCRdb stores just in-frame clones and leaves some out. The repertoire includes 180,000 or so clones, more than 70% of them detected once, and under 2% sits in the top ten. Sequencing was done on a sample of peripheral blood. Every receptor here comes from a man aged 18-30 years with active or convalescent COVID-19.

The chain couples TRBV6-5 to TRBJ1-2; tentative D call: TRBD1 (5 bases). The germline V gene encodes CDR1 MNHEY and CDR2 SVGAGI. V was clipped by 6 bases and J by 6 bases, with 14 bases between them. The length of the CDR3 is 13 residues. The CDR3 sequence is CASRNRNVDGYTF. The CDR3 DNA follows: TGTGCCAGCAGAAACAGGAATGTGGATGGCTACACCTTC.

V gene TRBV11-2 combines with J gene TRBJ2-3; D remains ambiguous. V was cut by 5 bases and J by 4 bases, with 10 bases left in between. Germline V gene data show CDR1 as SGHAT and CDR2 as FQNNGV. This CDR3 comprises 13 residues. The CDR3 region has the DNA TGTGCCAGCAGCGACTTCGCCCCAGATACGCAGTATTTT. Its protein is CASSDFAPDTQYF.

The chain is built from TRBV7-8 and TRBJ1-4; 8 bases are shared with TRBD1. The germline V gene encodes CDR1 SGHVS and CDR2 FQNEAQ. The CDR3 is 14 residues long. Losses at the gene ends were 5 bases for V and 4 bases for J; bases not matched to a gene: 3. The CDR3 protein is CASSDRGLNEKLFF. The CDR3, as DNA: TGTGCCAGCAGCGACAGGGGACTTAATGAAAAACTGTTTTTT.

The CDR3 bases are TGTGCCAGCTCACCAGACGGCCCAGGACAGGGCTTCTCACCCCTCCACTTT. Residues: CASSPDGPGQGFSPLHF. V gene TRBV18 combines with J gene TRBJ1-6, with TRBD1 matching over 8 bases. The CDR3 is 17 amino acids. Germline V CDR1 and CDR2: KGHSH, LQKENI. The trim removed 2 bases at V and 10 bases at J, leaving 13 bases unmatched.

The V call is TRBV30, the J call TRBJ1-2; TRBD1 is a possible D gene (5 bases). The CDR3 extends over 14 amino acids. Trimming stripped 0 bases from V and 4 bases from J, with 12 bases between. Germline V gene data show CDR1 as GTSNPN and CDR2 as SVGIG (reference sequence). DNA for the CDR3: TGTGCCTGGAGTGTCCCGGGGGGTGCCTATGGCTACACCTTC. As protein: CAWSVPGGAYGYTF.

The chain recombines TRBV21-1 with TRBJ2-7; TRBD2 is the table's D call and was not checked against the DNA. TRBV21-1 is assigned pseudogene status. The CDR3 has 14 residues. CDR3 amino acids: CASTFSGIGYEQYF. The CDR3 DNA is TGTGCCAGCACCTTTAGCGGTATCGGCTACGAGCAGTACTTC.

The chain recombines TRBV6-5 with TRBJ1-2; D uncertain. Looked up from germline, CDR1 is MNHEY and CDR2 is SVGAGI. V dropped 0 bases and J dropped 1 base, with 9 bases sitting between them. The CDR3 is made up of 15 amino acids. The DNA for the CDR3 is TGTGCCAGCAGTTACTCGCAACAGTTTAACTATGGCTACACCTTC. Its translation: CASSYSQQFNYGYTF.

Regarding this clone: At the DNA level, this CDR3 is encoded by other sequences in the same sample as well. The CDR3 reads CASSFGGGDGYTF. DNA of the CDR3: TGCGCCAGCAGCTTTGGGGGAGGTGATGGCTACACCTTC. V is TRBV5-1 and J is TRBJ1-2; D may be TRBD1 (5 bases). V lost 2 bases and J lost 6, with 11 bases in between. Germline V gene data show CDR1 as SGHRS and CDR2 as YFSETQ. The CDR3 is made up of 13 amino acids.

This clone was observed a single time. The V call is TRBV6-5, the J call TRBJ1-2, with a weak D call TRBD1 (6 bases). CDR3 length equals 12 residues. Trimming cost V 5 bases and J 8 bases, with 12 bases left between them. Germline V gene lookup returns CDR1 MNHEY and CDR2 SVGAGI. The CDR3 loop is CASSTQGRGYTF. The DNA for the CDR3 is TGTGCCAGCAGTACCCAGGGGAGAGGCTACACCTTC.

The chain combines TRBV10-3 with TRBJ2-7, with D possibly being TRBD2 (6 bases). The CDR3 sequence is 14 residues long. The V end was cut by 5 bases, the J end by 1 base, with 12 bases between. Germline loops: CDR1 ENHRY, CDR2 SYGVKD. The CDR3 loop is CAISPRDGSYEQYF. In DNA form, the CDR3 reads TGTGCCATCAGTCCGCGGGACGGATCCTACGAGCAGTACTTC.

The V gene is TRBV5-1, the J gene TRBJ1-2; weak D call: TRBD1 (6 bases). V gave up 1 base and J gave up 0 bases, with 28 bases separating them. Germline lookup yields CDR1 SGHRS and CDR2 YFSETQ. This CDR3 region has 21 residues. CDR3 sequence: CASSLKLGTRGQISSNYGYTF. Here the CDR3 DNA reads TGCGCCAGCAGCTTGAAATTGGGAACCCGCGGACAGATAAGTTCTAACTATGGCTACACCTTC.

This sequence joins TRBV7-8 and TRBJ2-7; 9 bases are a match to TRBD2. CDR3 size: 16 residues. CDR1 SGHVS and CDR2 FQNEAQ come from the germline V gene. Losses at the gene ends were 5 bases for V and 4 bases for J; bases not matched to a gene: 12. The CDR3 bases are TGTGCCAGCAGCACCCTAGCGGGACGTGAAGTATACGAGCAGTACTTC. Residues: CASSTLAGREVYEQYF.

V is TRBV29-1 and J is TRBJ1-1; D perhaps matches TRBD1 (5 bases). CDR3 length: 13 amino acids. Trimming took 6 bases from V and 0 from J, leaving 11 bases between them. Germline V gene lookup returns CDR1 SQVTM and CDR2 ANQGSEA. CDR3 sequence: CSVTGTLNTEAFF. The CDR3 region has the DNA TGCAGCGTCACCGGGACTTTGAACACTGAAGCTTTCTTT.

V gene TRBV2 combines with J gene TRBJ1-2; possible D gene TRBD1, 5 bases. Germline lookup yields CDR1 SNHLY and CDR2 FYNNEI. With 5 bases removed from V and 4 bases from J, the gap between germline ends came to 17 bases. CDR3 length equals 15 residues. In DNA, the CDR3 is TGTGCCAGCAGTCTTTTGACAGCACTTGGCTATGGCTACACCTTC. Its protein is CASSLLTALGYGYTF.

The chain uses TRBV19 and TRBJ1-2, with D perhaps matching TRBD1 (5 bases). CDR3 length equals 15 residues. Germline-derived CDR1 and CDR2 are LNHDA and SQIVND (reference sequence). V was trimmed by 4 bases and J by 4 bases, leaving 16 bases between them. Here the CDR3 DNA reads TGTGCCAGTAGTAACCCCGGAGGGGTCGGCTATGGCTACACCTTC. It encodes CASSNPGGVGYGYTF.

The chain employs TRBV29-1 and TRBJ2-3; D might be TRBD1 (5 bases). The CDR3 loop spans 14 amino acids. Germline CDR1 and CDR2: SQVTM and ANQGSEA. Trimming cost V 4 bases and J 1 base, with 12 bases left between them. The CDR3 DNA reads as TGCAGCGTTGGTAGGGGCCAGGGCACAGATACGCAGTATTTT. Protein product: CSVGRGQGTDTQYF.

CDR3 loop: CASSDPPPNQPQHF. Written as DNA, the CDR3 is TGTGCCAGCAGTGATCCCCCCCCTAATCAGCCCCAGCATTTT. The chain carries TRBV2 and TRBJ1-5; D uncertain. V lost 3 bases to trimming and J lost 4 bases, with 10 bases between them. This CDR3 is built from 14 residues. The germline gives CDR1 SNHLY, CDR2 FYNNEI. Variable domain in full (rest from reference TRBV2 and TRBJ1-5): EPEVTQTPSHQVTQMGQEVILRCVPISNHLYFYWYRQILGQKVEFLVSFYNNEISEKSEIFDDQFSVERPDGSNFTLKIRSTKLEDSAMYFCASSDPPPNQPQHFGDGTRLSIL.